Below are 5 T cell receptor beta chains sequenced from a single sample in a study of cytomegalovirus exposure and HLA in healthy donors. PCR used 60 Vbeta primers and 13 Jbeta primers. The repertoire was sequenced with immunoSEQ multiplex PCR; TCRdb's copy has only in-frame clones and lacks some. Among 150,000 to 200,000 clones listed, around 84% were seen once. Sequenced sample: PBMCs. The receptors shown here come from a man younger than 30 in good health and CMV-seronegative.

The chain links TRBV27 to TRBJ2-1, with D perhaps TRBD2 (6 bases). Trimming took 5 bases from V and 0 from J, leaving 17 bases between them. Germline lookup yields CDR1 MNHEY and CDR2 SMNVEV (reference sequence). This CDR3 is 17 amino acids long. The CDR3 coding sequence is TGTGCCAGCAGTGGGCTAGCGCCCGATAGCTCCTACAATGAGCAGTTCTTC. Protein: CASSGLAPDSSYNEQFF.

This clone has a handful of counts. The chain recombines TRBV7-3 with TRBJ2-1; D is unresolved. Germline V gene lookup returns CDR1 SGHTA and CDR2 FQGTGA. The CDR3 covers 16 residues. With 0 bases removed from V and 3 bases from J, the gap between germline ends came to 12 bases. CDR3 sequence reads: CASSLTDPGGYNEQFF. As DNA, the CDR3 is TGTGCCAGCAGCTTAACCGATCCCGGCGGCTACAATGAGCAGTTCTTC. The variable domain in full, completed from reference TRBV7-3 and TRBJ2-1, reads GAGVSQTPSNKVTEKGKYVELRCDPISGHTALYWYRQSLGQGPEFLIYFQGTGAADDSGLPNDRFFAVRPEGSVSTLKIQRTERGDSAVYLCASSLTDPGGYNEQFFGPGTRLTVL.

CDR3 sequence reads: CSVEVKLDTQYF. In DNA form, the CDR3 reads TGCAGCGTTGAAGTTAAGCTTGATACGCAGTATTTT. The chain recombines TRBV29-1 with TRBJ2-3; D not certain. The CDR3 runs to 12 residues. Trimming removed 1 base from V and 6 bases from J, with 8 bases in between. The germline V gene encodes CDR1 SQVTM and CDR2 ANQGSEA.

This clone was seen once. The rearrangement joins TRBV2 to TRBJ2-7; maybe TRBD2 (6 bases). The CDR3 contains 14 residues. Trimming shortened V by 0 bases and J by 6 bases, and 12 bases separated the two germline ends. Germline values: CDR1 SNHLY, CDR2 FYNNEI. In DNA, the CDR3 is TGTGCCAGCAGTGAAGCGGTCTTGGGGGGCGAGCAGTACTTC. This codes for CASSEAVLGGEQYF.

The chain is built from TRBV5-4 and TRBJ1-3; D is unclear. Germline V gives CDR1 SGHNT, CDR2 YYREEE (reference sequence). The CDR3 contains 16 residues. With 0 bases removed from V and 0 bases from J, the gap between germline ends came to 10 bases. The CDR3 protein is CASSLASSSSGNTIYF. The CDR3 nucleotides read TGTGCCAGCAGCTTGGCGAGTAGTTCCTCTGGAAACACCATATATTTT.